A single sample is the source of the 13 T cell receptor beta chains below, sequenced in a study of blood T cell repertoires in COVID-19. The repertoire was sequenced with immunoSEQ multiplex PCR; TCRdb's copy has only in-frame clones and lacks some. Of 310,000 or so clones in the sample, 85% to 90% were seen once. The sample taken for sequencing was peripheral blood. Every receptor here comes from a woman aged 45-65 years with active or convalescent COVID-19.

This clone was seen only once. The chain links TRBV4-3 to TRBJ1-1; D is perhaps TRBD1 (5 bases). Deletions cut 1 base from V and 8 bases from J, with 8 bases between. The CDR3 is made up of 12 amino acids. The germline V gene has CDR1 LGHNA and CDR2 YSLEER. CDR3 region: CASSQVRGEAFF. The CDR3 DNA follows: TGCGCCAGCAGCCAAGTTAGGGGAGAAGCTTTCTTT.

DNA for the CDR3: TGTGCCATCAGTGAGTCGAGACAGCTTAGCAATCAGCCCCAGCATTTT. Protein: CAISESRQLSNQPQHF. This chain uses TRBV10-3 with TRBJ1-5, with D possibly TRBD1 on 5 matching bases. V lost 0 bases to trimming and J lost 0 bases, with 9 bases between them. This CDR3 is built from 16 residues. Looked up from germline, CDR1 is ENHRY and CDR2 is SYGVKD.

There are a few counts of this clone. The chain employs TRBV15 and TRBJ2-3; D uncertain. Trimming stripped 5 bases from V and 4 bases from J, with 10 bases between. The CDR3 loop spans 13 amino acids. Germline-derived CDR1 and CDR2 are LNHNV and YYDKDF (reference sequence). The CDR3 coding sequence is TGTGCCACCAGCCTATCGACTGCAGATACGCAGTATTTT. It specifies CATSLSTADTQYF.

CDR3 amino acids: CASSLEDRRYSYEQYF. CDR3 DNA: TGTGCCAGCAGCTTAGAGGACAGGCGCTACTCCTACGAGCAGTACTTC. This chain links TRBV11-2 with TRBJ2-7, with 7 bases that match TRBD1. Germline CDR1 and CDR2: SGHAT and FQNNGV. The CDR3 length is 16 residues. J was trimmed by 0 bases and V by 0 bases; bases with no gene match: 5.

The CDR3 region has the DNA TGCGCCAGCAGCCAAGGGGAGGGAACAGATACGCAGTATTTT. Amino acid sequence: CASSQGEGTDTQYF. This sequence joins TRBV4-3 and TRBJ2-3; 7 positions agree with TRBD2. The CDR3 spans 14 residues. The germline gives CDR1 LGHNA, CDR2 YSLEER. Germline trimming cut 1 base from V and 3 bases from J; bases unmatched to any gene: 1.

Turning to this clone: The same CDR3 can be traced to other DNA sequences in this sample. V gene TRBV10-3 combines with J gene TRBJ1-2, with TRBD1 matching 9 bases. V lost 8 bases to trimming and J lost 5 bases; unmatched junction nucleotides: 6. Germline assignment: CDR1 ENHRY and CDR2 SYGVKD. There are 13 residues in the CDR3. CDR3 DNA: TGTGCCATCTCCCCCGGGACAGGGTATGGCTACACCTTC. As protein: CAISPGTGYGYTF.

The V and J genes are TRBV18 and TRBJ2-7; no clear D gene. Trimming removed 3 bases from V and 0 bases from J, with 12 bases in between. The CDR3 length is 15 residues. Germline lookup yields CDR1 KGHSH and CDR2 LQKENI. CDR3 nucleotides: TGTGCCAGCTCACCGGCACAGCCGAGCTCCTACGAGCAGTACTTC. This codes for CASSPAQPSSYEQYF.

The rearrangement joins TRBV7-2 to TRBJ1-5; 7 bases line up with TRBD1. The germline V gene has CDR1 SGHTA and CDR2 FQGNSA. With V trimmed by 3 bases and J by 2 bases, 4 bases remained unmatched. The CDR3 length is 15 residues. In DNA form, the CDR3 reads TGTGCCAGCAGCTTTACAGGGGTGGGCAATCAGCCCCAGCATTTT. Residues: CASSFTGVGNQPQHF.

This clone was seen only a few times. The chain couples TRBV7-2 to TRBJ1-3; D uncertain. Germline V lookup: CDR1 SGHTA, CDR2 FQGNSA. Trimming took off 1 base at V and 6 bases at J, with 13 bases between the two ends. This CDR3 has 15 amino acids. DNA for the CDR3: TGTGCCAGCAGCTTAGGGCCGGGGTTGGAAAACACCATATATTTT. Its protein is CASSLGPGLENTIYF.

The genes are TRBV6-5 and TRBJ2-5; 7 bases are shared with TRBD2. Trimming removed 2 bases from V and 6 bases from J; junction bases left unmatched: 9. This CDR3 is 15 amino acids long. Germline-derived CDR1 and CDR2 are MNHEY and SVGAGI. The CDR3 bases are TGTGCCAGCAGTTACCTCAAGTCGGGGGGAAAGACCCAGTACTTC. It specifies CASSYLKSGGKTQYF.

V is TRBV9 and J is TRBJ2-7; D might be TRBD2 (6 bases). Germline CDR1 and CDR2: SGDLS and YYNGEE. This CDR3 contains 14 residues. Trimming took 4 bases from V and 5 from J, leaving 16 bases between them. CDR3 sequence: CASSSGSTGDEQYF. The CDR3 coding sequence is TGTGCCAGCAGCTCTGGTAGTACGGGGGACGAGCAGTACTTC.

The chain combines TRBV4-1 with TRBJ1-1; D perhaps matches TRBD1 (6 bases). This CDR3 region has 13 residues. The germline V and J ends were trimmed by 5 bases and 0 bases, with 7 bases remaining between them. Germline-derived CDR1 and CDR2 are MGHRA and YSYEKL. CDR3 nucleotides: TGCGCCAGCAGCGACAGGTTGAACACTGAAGCTTTCTTT. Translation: CASSDRLNTEAFF.

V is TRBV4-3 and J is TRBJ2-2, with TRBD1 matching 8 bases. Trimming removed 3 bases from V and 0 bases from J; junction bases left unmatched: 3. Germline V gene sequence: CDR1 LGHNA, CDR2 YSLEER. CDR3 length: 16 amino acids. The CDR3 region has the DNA TGCGCCAGCAGCCAGACGACAGGGGCGAACACCGGGGAGCTGTTTTTT. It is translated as CASSQTTGANTGELFF.